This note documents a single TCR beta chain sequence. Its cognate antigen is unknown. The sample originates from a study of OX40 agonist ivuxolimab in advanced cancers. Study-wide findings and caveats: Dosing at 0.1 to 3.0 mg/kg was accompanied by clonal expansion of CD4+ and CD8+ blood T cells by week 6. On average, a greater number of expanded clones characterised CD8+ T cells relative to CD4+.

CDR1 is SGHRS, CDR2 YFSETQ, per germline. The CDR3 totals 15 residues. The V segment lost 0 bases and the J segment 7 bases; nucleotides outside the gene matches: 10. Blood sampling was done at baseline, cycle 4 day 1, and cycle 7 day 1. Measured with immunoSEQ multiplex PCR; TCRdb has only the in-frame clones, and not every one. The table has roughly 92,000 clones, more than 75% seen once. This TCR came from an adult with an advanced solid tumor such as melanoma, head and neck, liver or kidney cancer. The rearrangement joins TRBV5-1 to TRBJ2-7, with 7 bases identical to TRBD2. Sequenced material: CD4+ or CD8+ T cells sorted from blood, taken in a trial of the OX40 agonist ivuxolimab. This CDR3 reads CASSLAGAGVREQYF. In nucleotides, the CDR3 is TGCGCCAGCAGCTTGGCCGGGGCGGGAGTTAGGGAGCAGTACTTC.